What follows are 19 T cell receptor beta chains derived from one specimen sequenced in a study of technical replicates of blood from several donors. Generated by immunoSEQ multiplex PCR, the TCRdb table keeps only in-frame clones and is missing some. Of 80,000 or so clones listed, around four fifths are singletons. Sequencing was done on a sample of PBMCs. These receptors were taken from a human donor in good health. Some clones in this sample may be carry-over from other donors' samples.

This chain uses TRBV2 with TRBJ2-7, with 9 nucleotides matching TRBD1. This CDR3 spans 14 amino acids. V dropped 10 bases and J dropped 6; count of bases not matched to a gene: 13. Germline CDR1 SNHLY, CDR2 FYNNEI. The CDR3, as DNA: TGTGCCACCCTCCCGGGACAGGGATTGTCCGAGCAGTACTTC. Translating it yields CATLPGQGLSEQYF.

The rearrangement joins TRBV4-2 to TRBJ2-5; 13 nucleotides match TRBD2. The germline gives CDR1 LGHNA, CDR2 YNFKEQ. The CDR3 has 15 amino acids. Trimming removed 1 base from V and 7 bases from J; junction bases left unmatched: 3. CDR3 DNA sequence: TGTGCCAGCAGCCAAGGGACTAGCGGGGGTTGGACCCAGTACTTC. It yields the protein CASSQGTSGGWTQYF.

The CDR3 nucleotides are TGTGCCAGCAGCCCCACCACAGGGGGCGGCACCGGGGAGCTGTTTTTT. Translation: CASSPTTGGGTGELFF. The V and J genes are TRBV2 and TRBJ2-2, with 9 bases aligning to TRBD1. The CDR3 is 16 amino acids. V trimming: 6 bases; J trimming: 4 bases; junction bases outside the gene matches: 9. Germline V gives CDR1 SNHLY, CDR2 FYNNEI. The variable domain in full, completed from reference TRBV2 and TRBJ2-2, reads EPEVTQTPSHQVTQMGQEVILRCVPISNHLYFYWYRQILGQKVEFLVSFYNNEISEKSEIFDDQFSVERPDGSNFTLKIRSTKLEDSAMYFCASSPTTGGGTGELFFGEGSRLTVL.

The rearrangement uses TRBV5-4 and TRBJ1-1, with D perhaps matching TRBD1 (6 bases). Germline V gene sequence: CDR1 SGHNT, CDR2 YYREEE (reference sequence). The CDR3 is 15 amino acids. Trimming shortened V by 4 bases and J by 3 bases, and 16 bases separated the two germline ends. CDR3 coding DNA: TGTGCCAGCAGCCATGGCGGACAGACGGACACTGAAGCTTTCTTT. Its translation: CASSHGGQTDTEAFF.

The chain links TRBV5-1 to TRBJ2-5; 9 positions agree with TRBD1. This CDR3 is built from 14 residues. The germline CDR1 and CDR2 sequences are SGHRS and YFSETQ. The V and J ends lost 4 bases and 1 base, in that order; junction bases with no gene match: 2. Written as DNA, the CDR3 is TGCGCCAGCAGCGTGACAGGGGGCCAAGAGACCCAGTACTTC. Encoded protein: CASSVTGGQETQYF.

This clone appeared a few times. The CDR3 loop is CASSYGDSYEQYF. CDR3 DNA sequence: TGTGCCAGCAGCTACGGGGATTCCTACGAGCAGTACTTC. The rearrangement joins TRBV7-9 to TRBJ2-7, with D possibly TRBD2 on 5 matching bases. This CDR3 is built from 13 residues. Looked up from germline, CDR1 is SEHNR and CDR2 is FQNEAQ (reference sequence). Trimming cost V 4 bases and J 1 base, with 8 bases left between them.

The chain is built from TRBV5-6 and TRBJ2-5; 11 bases are shared with TRBD1. This CDR3 contains 14 residues. The trim removed 4 bases at V and 5 bases at J, leaving 4 bases unmatched. CDR1 and CDR2 (germline): SGHDT, YYEEEE. CDR3 sequence: CASSPGTGGETQYF. DNA of the CDR3: TGTGCCAGCAGCCCCGGGACAGGGGGGGAGACCCAGTACTTC. The full variable domain, in which reference TRBV5-6 and TRBJ2-5 provide the parts outside the CDR3, is DAGVTQSPTHLIKTRGQQVTLRCSPKSGHDTVSWYQQALGQGPQFIFQYYEEEERQRGNFPDRFSGHQFPNYSSELNVNALLLGDSALYLCASSPGTGGETQYFGPGTRLLVL.

This clone is a singleton in its sample. This chain uses TRBV7-6 with TRBJ2-3; tentatively, D is TRBD2 (6 bases). V lost 5 bases and J 7 bases, leaving 16 bases between the germline ends. The CDR3 contains 14 residues. Germline CDR1 and CDR2: SGHVS and FNYEAQ. In DNA, the CDR3 is TGTGCCAGCAGCGCCGGGACTGGGCGGAATACGCAGTATTTT. Encoded protein: CASSAGTGRNTQYF.

The chain carries TRBV10-1 and TRBJ1-2, with 10 nucleotides matching TRBD1. V shed 4 bases, J shed 6 bases, and the junction held 2 bases outside the gene matches. The CDR3 contains 13 residues. The germline V gene has CDR1 WNHNN and CDR2 SYGVQD (reference sequence). Here the CDR3 reads CASSGQGADGYTF. The CDR3 DNA follows: TGCGCCAGCAGTGGACAGGGGGCAGATGGCTACACCTTC.

The chain employs TRBV7-3 and TRBJ2-3; 8 bases fit TRBD1. CDR3 length: 15 amino acids. Trimming cost V 3 bases and J 3 bases; bases outside gene matches: 5. The germline CDR1 and CDR2 sequences are SGHTA and FQGTGA. The CDR3 nucleotides are TGTGCCAGCAGCTTGGGTGGACAGGGTACAGATACGCAGTATTTT. This encodes CASSLGGQGTDTQYF.

This chain joins TRBV6-4 and TRBJ2-5; TRBD2 agrees at 7 bases. The CDR3 sequence is 15 residues long. The V segment lost 0 bases and the J segment 1 base; nucleotides outside the gene matches: 2. Germline-derived CDR1 and CDR2 are MRHNA and SNTAGT. This chain's CDR3 is CASSDSPGGQETQYF. CDR3 coding DNA: TGTGCCAGCAGTGACTCGCCGGGGGGCCAAGAGACCCAGTACTTC.

This clone showed up just a few times. This chain links TRBV7-9 with TRBJ2-1; 11 bases line up with TRBD2. Germline-derived CDR1 and CDR2 are SEHNR and FQNEAQ (reference sequence). The V gene end was trimmed by 5 bases and the J gene end by 1 base; junction bases not matched to a gene: 7. The CDR3 has 17 amino acids. In DNA, the CDR3 is TGTGCCAGCAGCACACACACTAGCGGGGGTTCCTACAATGAGCAGTTCTTC. Its translation is CASSTHTSGGSYNEQFF.

The V gene is TRBV5-1, the J gene TRBJ2-3; possible D gene TRBD2, 6 bases. V lost 0 bases, J lost 1 base, and 12 bases lay in between. Per germline, CDR1 SGHRS and CDR2 YFSETQ. This CDR3 is built from 16 residues. CDR3 in DNA: TGCGCCAGCAGCTTGGTAGGTGCGGGGCGCACAGATACGCAGTATTTT. Its translation is CASSLVGAGRTDTQYF.

The chain is built from TRBV10-3 and TRBJ2-1; D is possibly TRBD1 (6 bases). V gave up 7 bases and J gave up 2 bases, with 15 bases separating them. The CDR3 has 15 residues. Germline V gene data show CDR1 as ENHRY and CDR2 as SYGVKD. CDR3 protein: CAITADRNPYNEQFF. In DNA form, the CDR3 reads TGTGCCATCACCGCCGACAGGAACCCCTACAATGAGCAGTTCTTC.

This clone was seen more than once but under ten times. Other DNA sequences in this sample translate to the same CDR3. The gene calls are TRBV5-1 and TRBJ2-1, with 8 bases lining up with TRBD2. This CDR3 region has 14 residues. V was pared by 4 bases and J by 4 bases, with 4 bases of the junction left unmatched. Germline-derived CDR1 and CDR2 are SGHRS and YFSETQ. CDR3 nucleotide sequence: TGCGCCAGCAGCCCCAGCGGGGGTTACAATGAGCAGTTCTTC. Amino acids: CASSPSGGYNEQFF.

The chain uses TRBV7-9 and TRBJ2-7; TRBD1 might be the D (5 bases). Trimming shortened V by 5 bases and J by 4 bases, and 12 bases separated the two germline ends. The CDR3 is made up of 13 amino acids. Germline CDR1 and CDR2: SEHNR and FQNEAQ (reference sequence). This chain's CDR3 is CASSPPAGYEQYF. The CDR3 DNA reads TGTGCCAGCAGCCCCCCCGCAGGGTACGAGCAGTACTTC.

This clone was seen only once. The chain links TRBV4-1 to TRBJ2-7; D unclear. The CDR3 sequence is 14 residues long. CDR1 is MGHRA, CDR2 YSYEKL, per germline. V lost 1 base to trimming and J lost 2 bases, with 9 bases between them. The CDR3 is CASSQGFPTYEQYF. CDR3 in DNA: TGCGCCAGCAGCCAAGGGTTTCCTACCTACGAGCAGTACTTC.

The J gene is TRBJ2-1, the V gene TRBV5-1; possible D gene TRBD1, 5 bases. The CDR3 is 14 residues long. Germline V gene data show CDR1 as SGHRS and CDR2 as YFSETQ. The germline V and J ends were trimmed by 6 bases and 4 bases, with 14 bases remaining between them. Written as DNA, the CDR3 is TGCGCCAGCACCCCGGTAGGGGCTTACAATGAGCAGTTCTTC. Translating it yields CASTPVGAYNEQFF. The full variable domain, rest sourced from reference TRBV5-1 and TRBJ2-1, is KAGVTQTPRYLIKTRGQQVTLSCSPISGHRSVSWYQQTPGQGLQFLFEYFSETQRNKGNFPGRFSGRQFSNSRSEMNVSTLELGDSALYLCASTPVGAYNEQFFGPGTRLTVL.

A single count supports this clone. V and J are TRBV4-2 and TRBJ1-4, with D possibly TRBD1 on 6 matching bases. Germline V gene sequence: CDR1 LGHNA, CDR2 YNFKEQ. V was clipped by 3 bases and J by 6 bases, with 14 bases between them. The length of the CDR3 is 15 residues. CDR3 residues: CASSQATGADEKLFF. The CDR3 DNA follows: TGTGCCAGCAGCCAGGCGACAGGAGCGGATGAAAAACTGTTTTTT.